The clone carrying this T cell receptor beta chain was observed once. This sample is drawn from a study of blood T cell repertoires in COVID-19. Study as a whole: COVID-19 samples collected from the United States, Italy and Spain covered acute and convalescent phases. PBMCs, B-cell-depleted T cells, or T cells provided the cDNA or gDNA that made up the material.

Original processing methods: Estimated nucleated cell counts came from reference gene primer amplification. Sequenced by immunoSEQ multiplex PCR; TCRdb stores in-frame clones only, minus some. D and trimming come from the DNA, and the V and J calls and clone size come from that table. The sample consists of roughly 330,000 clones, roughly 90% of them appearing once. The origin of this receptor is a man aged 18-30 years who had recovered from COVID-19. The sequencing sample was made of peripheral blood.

DNA of the CDR3: TGTGCCTGGAGCCGAAAAGGGGCGCAGTATTTT. Encoded protein: CAWSRKGAQYF. The chain links TRBV30 to TRBJ2-3; TRBD1 is a possible D gene (5 bases). Germline loops: CDR1 GTSNPN, CDR2 SVGIG (reference sequence). CDR3 length: 11 residues. V lost 3 bases to trimming and J lost 10 bases, with 11 bases between them.